The subject of this entry is one T cell receptor (beta chain). What it binds is not known. Transcripts of RNA were the source for amplifying TCR beta CDR3 regions. HTBI-primed RT-PCR formed the first round, and a multiplex PCR formed the second. TCRdb processed the multiplex PCR reads anew with MiXCR; each CDR3 protein has one entry. Of around 1,000,000 distinct CDR3 sequences listed, roughly 35% were seen once; the top ten hold approximately 10%. The data stem from a study of Graves' ophthalmopathy and Graves' hyperthyroidism. Overall study context: Stable hyperthyroidism was defined by absence of ophthalmopathy within 18 months of follow-up.

Notes on the study in general: The model flagged ophthalmopathy progression at roughly 64% sensitivity and 72.22% specificity. In blood, most expanded thyroid clonotypes above 0.001 frequency were also detected.

Recruitment covered hyperthyroidism patients aged 18 to 65 whose new diagnosis was of under 2 months' duration. The CDR3 runs 15 residues. Germline CDR1 ENHRY, CDR2 SYGVKD. V gave up 4 bases and J gave up 2 bases; unmatched junction bases: 7. The specimen was peripheral blood or thyroid tissue (not recorded which). The source is an adult man with Graves' hyperthyroidism. The V call is TRBV10-3, the J call TRBJ2-7, with 8 bases identical to TRBD1. The CDR3 sequence: CAISGETGAAYEQYF. CDR3 bases: TGTGCCATCAGTGGTGAGACAGGGGCTGCCTACGAGCAGTACTTC.